This T cell receptor beta chain was identified in a study of CD8+CD57+ T cells in acquired aplastic anemia. Whole-study context: Sorted CD4+ and CD8+ cells gave a mean 3.2 ug DNA, range 0.2 to 27.4 ug. Study results and caveats: Patients and controls had CD8+ Simpson's diversity values that were not significantly distinct.

An expansion of CD8+CD57+ cells by flow cytometry had been shown in patients chosen for sequencing. Everyone among the patients had severe acquired aplastic anemia. When blood sampling took place, the patients had received no therapy. This clonotype was seen repeatedly, ten times or more. Its matching antigen is unknown. According to the study, genomic DNA was the template for TCR beta VDJ and CDR3 profiling. TCRdb used MiXCR to reprocess the reads, holding one entry per CDR3 protein. In the table there are some 170,000 distinct CDR3 sequences, 40% to 55% of which are singletons. CDR1 and CDR2 from the germline V gene are SGHRS and YFSETQ. The junction had 12 bases not matched to a gene; V was cut back by 6 bases and J by 5 bases. This CDR3 contains 16 residues.

The sample taken for sequencing was sorted CD4+, CD8+, or CD8+CD57+ T cells (not recorded which) from PBMCs. This TCR came from a human donor with aplastic anemia. The chain couples TRBV5-1 to TRBJ2-5, with 11 bases lining up with TRBD2. Here the CDR3 DNA reads TGCGCCAGCAATTTGGGACTAGCGGATACCTCGGAGACCCAGTACTTC. Encoded protein: CASNLGLADTSETQYF.